What follows are 18 T cell receptor beta chains derived from one specimen sequenced in a study of brain T cells in children with intractable seizures. The data were produced by immunoSEQ multiplex PCR, yet TCRdb's version contains in-frame clones alone and is incomplete. The table has roughly 80,000 clones, about 90% seen once. The sample was peripheral blood, taken at surgery. These TCRs come from a girl between 2 and 10 years old with Rasmussen encephalitis and intractable seizures.

This chain uses TRBV5-6 with TRBJ2-7; 9 bases agree with TRBD1. The CDR3 loop spans 15 amino acids. The trim removed 4 bases at V and 2 bases at J, leaving 7 bases unmatched. Germline V gene sequence: CDR1 SGHDT, CDR2 YYEEEE. DNA of the CDR3: TGTGCCAGCAGCGGAGAGACAGGGGGGACCTACGAGCAGTACTTC. This codes for CASSGETGGTYEQYF.

The chain uses TRBV2 and TRBJ2-1, with TRBD1 identical over 7 bases. The V gene's germline CDR1 is SNHLY and CDR2 FYNNEI. Germline trimming cut 6 bases from V and 1 base from J; bases unmatched to any gene: 6. This CDR3 comprises 15 residues. DNA for the CDR3: TGTGCCAGCAGAGACAGGGTAAGGTCCTACAATGAGCAGTTCTTC. It encodes CASRDRVRSYNEQFF.

V gene TRBV9 combines with J gene TRBJ1-2, with D possibly being TRBD1 (5 bases). The CDR3 is made up of 13 amino acids. Looked up from germline, CDR1 is SGDLS and CDR2 is YYNGEE. The V and J ends lost 3 bases and 3 bases respectively, with 9 bases between them. CDR3 sequence reads: CASSGGGDYGYTF. Written as DNA, the CDR3 is TGTGCCAGCAGCGGGGGCGGGGACTATGGCTACACCTTC. Looking up the rest from reference TRBV9 and TRBJ1-2 gives the full variable domain: DSGVTQTPKHLITATGQRVTLRCSPRSGDLSVYWYQQSLDQGLQFLIQYYNGEERAKGNILERFSAQQFPDLHSELNLSSLELGDSALYFCASSGGGDYGYTFGSGTRLTVV.

The CDR3, as DNA: TGTGCCAGCAGCACGGGACACTTCAACACTGAAGCTTTCTTT. As protein: CASSTGHFNTEAFF. The V gene is TRBV6-5, the J gene TRBJ1-1; D is possibly TRBD1 (6 bases). The germline CDR1 and CDR2 sequences are MNHEY and SVGAGI. The CDR3 runs 14 residues. Trimming shortened V by 6 bases and J by 2 bases, and 13 bases separated the two germline ends.

V is TRBV25-1 and J is TRBJ2-3; D is undetermined. CDR3 length equals 14 residues. Trimming shortened V by 4 bases and J by 6 bases, and 14 bases separated the two germline ends. Germline CDR1 reads MGHDK; CDR2 reads SYGVNS. The CDR3 region has the DNA TGTGCCAGCAGTGCCACACCACCCGGGGATACGCAGTATTTT. Translating it yields CASSATPPGDTQYF.

The chain recombines TRBV6-1 with TRBJ1-5; 8 nucleotides agree with TRBD1. This CDR3 is built from 16 residues. The V segment lost 4 bases and the J segment 1 base; nucleotides outside the gene matches: 6. Germline-derived CDR1 and CDR2 are MNHNS and SASEGT. The CDR3 reads CASSVRTGHSNQPQHF. The CDR3 DNA follows: TGTGCCAGCAGTGTAAGGACAGGGCACAGCAATCAGCCCCAGCATTTT.

The chain joins TRBV7-2 to TRBJ2-5; a possible D gene is TRBD1 (5 bases). The CDR3 runs to 15 residues. V lost 5 bases and J 7 bases, leaving 20 bases between the germline ends. Germline CDR1 SGHTA, CDR2 FQGNSA. This CDR3 reads CASSTVPSGYATQYF. The CDR3 DNA reads TGTGCCAGCAGCACAGTCCCCTCAGGGTATGCGACCCAGTACTTC.

The CDR3 loop reads CASSARDRNSPLHF. The CDR3 DNA is TGTGCCAGCAGTGCCCGGGACAGAAATTCACCCCTCCACTTT. This chain joins TRBV25-1 and TRBJ1-6, with 7 bases that match TRBD1. The ends lost 4 bases at V and 7 bases at J; junction bases unmatched: 4. Germline V gene data show CDR1 as MGHDK and CDR2 as SYGVNS. The CDR3 consists of 14 residues.

J is TRBJ2-7 and V is TRBV3-1 (or the pseudogene TRBV3-2); tentatively, D is TRBD1 (7 bases). The V and J ends lost 0 bases and 3 bases respectively, with 12 bases between them. Germline CDR1 is LGHDT and CDR2 is YNNKEL (reference sequence). This CDR3 has 15 amino acids. The CDR3 sequence is CASSQEWGDSYEQYF. In DNA form, the CDR3 reads TGTGCCAGCAGCCAAGAGTGGGGGGACAGCTACGAGCAGTACTTC.

This clone was seen once. The chain employs TRBV6-5 and TRBJ1-6; 10 positions match TRBD1. The CDR3 has 14 amino acids. J was trimmed by 5 bases and V by 8 bases; bases with no gene match: 3. Germline V gives CDR1 MNHEY, CDR2 SVGAGI. For the CDR3, the DNA is TGTGCCAGCCAAGGGACAGGGGATAATTCACCCCTCCACTTT. Translating it yields CASQGTGDNSPLHF.

The gene calls are TRBV29-1 and TRBJ2-1; TRBD2 agrees at 13 bases. CDR3 length: 13 amino acids. Germline CDR1 is SQVTM and CDR2 is ANQGSEA. V shed 7 bases and J 8 bases; nucleotides not matched to a gene: 5. This CDR3 is CSEQLAGGHEQFF. CDR3 sequence (DNA): TGCAGCGAACAACTAGCGGGGGGGCATGAGCAGTTCTTC.

V usage is TRBV19 and J usage is TRBJ1-2; the D gene is possibly TRBD1 (5 bases). This CDR3 is 16 amino acids long. CDR1 is LNHDA, CDR2 SQIVND, per germline (reference sequence). Deletions cut 7 bases from V and 7 bases from J, with 25 bases between. CDR3 sequence: CASTRGSGTGEGGYTF. CDR3 DNA sequence: TGTGCCAGTACAAGGGGCAGTGGGACGGGGGAAGGTGGCTACACCTTC. Looking up the rest from reference TRBV19 and TRBJ1-2 gives the full variable domain: DGGITQSPKYLFRKEGQNVTLSCEQNLNHDAMYWYRQDPGQGLRLIYYSQIVNDFQKGDIAEGYSVSREKKESFPLTVTSAQKNPTAFYLCASTRGSGTGEGGYTFGSGTRLTVV.

This chain uses TRBV5-7 with TRBJ1-5; 8 positions agree with TRBD1. TRBV5-7 is filed as an ORF, its function uncertain. This CDR3 has 18 amino acids. The trim removed 2 bases at V and 0 bases at J, leaving 10 bases unmatched. CDR3 amino acids: CASSFNRGTVYSNQPQHF. DNA for the CDR3: TGTGCCAGCAGCTTTAACAGGGGGACAGTATATAGCAATCAGCCCCAGCATTTT.

The chain joins TRBV6-2 or TRBV6-3 to TRBJ2-3, with D perhaps TRBD1 (5 bases). The CDR3 sequence is 18 residues long. CDR1 is MNHEY, CDR2 SVGEGT, per germline. V dropped 0 bases and J dropped 0 bases, with 16 bases sitting between them. CDR3 nucleotide sequence: TGTGCCAGCAGTTACTCTCCTGACTGGGGCTCTAGCACAGATACGCAGTATTTT. Protein product: CASSYSPDWGSSTDTQYF.

The gene calls are TRBV28 and TRBJ1-5; perhaps TRBD1 as D (5 bases). The CDR3 runs 15 residues. Deletions cut 6 bases from V and 0 bases from J, with 12 bases between. Germline V gene data show CDR1 as MDHEN and CDR2 as SYDVKM. The CDR3 DNA is TGTGCCAGCAGGGGGCGTTCGCGTAGCAATCAGCCCCAGCATTTT. Amino acids: CASRGRSRSNQPQHF.

This clone was observed a single time. The chain combines TRBV30 with TRBJ1-5; D is uncertain. V lost 1 base and J 7 bases, leaving 11 bases between the germline ends. Germline V gene lookup returns CDR1 GTSNPN and CDR2 SVGIG (reference sequence). The CDR3 runs to 13 residues. The CDR3 coding sequence is TGTGCCTGGAGTGGGAATGCGGGGCAGCCCCAGCATTTT. Translating gives CAWSGNAGQPQHF.

This chain's CDR3 is CASSPDRGNTEAFF. The CDR3 region has the DNA TGTGCCAGCAGCCCGGACAGGGGGAACACTGAAGCTTTCTTT. The chain is built from TRBV7-2 and TRBJ1-1; 9 bases are shared with TRBD1. The V gene's germline CDR1 is SGHTA and CDR2 FQGNSA. This CDR3 has 14 amino acids. The J segment lost 1 base and the V segment lost 5 bases, leaving 2 bases of the junction unmatched.

This rearrangement joins TRBV5-4 to TRBJ1-1, with D uncertain. The CDR3 spans 15 residues. In germline, CDR1 is SGHNT, CDR2 YYREEE (reference sequence). Deletions cut 4 bases from V and 1 base from J, with 14 bases between. The CDR3 DNA reads TGTGCCAGCAGCCCGGGATTCCTGGCGAACACTGAAGCTTTCTTT. Its protein product is CASSPGFLANTEAFF.